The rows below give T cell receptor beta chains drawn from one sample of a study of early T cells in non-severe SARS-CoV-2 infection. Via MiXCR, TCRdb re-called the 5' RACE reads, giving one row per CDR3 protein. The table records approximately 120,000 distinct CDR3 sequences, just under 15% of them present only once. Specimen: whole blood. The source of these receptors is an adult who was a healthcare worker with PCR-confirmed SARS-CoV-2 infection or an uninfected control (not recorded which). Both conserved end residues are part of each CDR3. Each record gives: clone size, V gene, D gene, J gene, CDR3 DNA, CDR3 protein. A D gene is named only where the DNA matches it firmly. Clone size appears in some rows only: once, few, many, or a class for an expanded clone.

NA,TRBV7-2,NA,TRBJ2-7,TGTGCCAGCAGCTTAGCGGGGGATGGCTACGAGCAGTACTTC,CASSLAGDGYEQYF
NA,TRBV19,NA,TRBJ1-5,TGTGCCAGTACCCGGACTCGAAAACGACAGTCGCCCCAGCATTTT,CASTRTRKRQSPQHF
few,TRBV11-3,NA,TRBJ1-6,TGTGCCAGCAGCTTAGATTCCCCTGGGAAAATCTATTCACCCCTCCACTTT,CASSLDSPGKIYSPLHF
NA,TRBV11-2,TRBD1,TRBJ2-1,TGTGCCAGCTTAGGACAGGGGGCCTTTAGCTCCTACAATGAGCAGTTCTTC,CASLGQGAFSSYNEQFF
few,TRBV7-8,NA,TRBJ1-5,TGTGCCAGCAGCTTAGCTAAATATAGCAATCAGCCCCAGCATTTT,CASSLAKYSNQPQHF
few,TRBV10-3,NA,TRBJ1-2,TGTGCCATCAGTGCGAGGGGGAATGACTATGGCTACACCTTC,CAISARGNDYGYTF
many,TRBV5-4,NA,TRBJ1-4,TGTGCCAGCAGCCCGGGGACCCTTAATGAAAAACTGTTTTTT,CASSPGTLNEKLFF
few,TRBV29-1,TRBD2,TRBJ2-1,TGCAGCTCCAAGGGGGGACTAGGGTACAATGAGCAGTTCTTC,CSSKGGLGYNEQFF
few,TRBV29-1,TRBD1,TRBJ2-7,TGCAGCGTCCGTCGGACAACAGGGGCCTACGAGCAGTACTTC,CSVRRTTGAYEQYF
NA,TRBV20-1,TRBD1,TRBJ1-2,TGCAGTGCTAGGACAGGGGAAGGCTACACCTTC,CSARTGEGYTF
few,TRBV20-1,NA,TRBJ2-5,TGCAGTGCTAGTCCTCCTGAGGGGCCGACCCAGTACTTC,CSASPPEGPTQYF
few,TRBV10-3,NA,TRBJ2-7,TGTGCCATCAGTGAGTCTGGTGACTACGAGCAGTACTTC,CAISESGDYEQYF
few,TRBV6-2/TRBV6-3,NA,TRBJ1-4,TGTGCCAGCAGTTACTCCCGGGGCGGAAAACTGTTTTTT,CASSYSRGGKLFF
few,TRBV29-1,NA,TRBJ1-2,TGCAGCGTTGAACGTAACTATGGCTACACCTTC,CSVERNYGYTF
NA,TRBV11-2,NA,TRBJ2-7,TGTGCCAGCAGCTTGGTACCGAGTACTTCCTACGAGCAGTACTTC,CASSLVPSTSYEQYF
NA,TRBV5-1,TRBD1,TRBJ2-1,TGCGCCAGCAGCGATCAGCGGACAGGGGGCGACTACAATGAGCAGTTCTTC,CASSDQRTGGDYNEQFF
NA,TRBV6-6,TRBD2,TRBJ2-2,TGTGCCAGCAGCCCGTGGACTAGCGGGGTAGATAACACCGGGGAGCTGTTTTTT,CASSPWTSGVDNTGELFF
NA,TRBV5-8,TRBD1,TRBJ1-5,TGTGCCAGCAACAGCGACAGGGGGACAAATCAGCCCCAGCATTTT,CASNSDRGTNQPQHF
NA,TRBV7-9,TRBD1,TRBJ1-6,TGTGCCAGCAGCTTAGGGGACAGGGCCTCTTTTTCACCCCTCCACTTT,CASSLGDRASFSPLHF
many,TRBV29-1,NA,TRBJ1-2,TGCAGCGTTGAGAACGGGGGAGGCTACACCTTC,CSVENGGGYTF
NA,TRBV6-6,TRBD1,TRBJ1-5,TGTGCCAGCAGGCCCGGGACAGGCGCTCAGCCCCAGCATTTT,CASRPGTGAQPQHF
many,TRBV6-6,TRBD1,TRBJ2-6,TGTGCCAGCAGTTACCCGGGACAGGGGGGTTCTGGGGCCAACGTCCTGACTTTC,CASSYPGQGGSGANVLTF
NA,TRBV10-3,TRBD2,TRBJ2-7,TGTGCCGCGCGGTCTAGCGGGGGAAGGAACGAGCAGTACTTC,CAARSSGGRNEQYF
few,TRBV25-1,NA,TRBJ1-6,TGTGCCACCACGGACAGTCCGCCAGTTGATTCACCCCTCCACTTT,CATTDSPPVDSPLHF
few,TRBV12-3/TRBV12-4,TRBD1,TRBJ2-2,TGTGCCAGCAGCCCTAGTAGGGACAGGGACCCCAAAGGGGAGCTGTTTTTT,CASSPSRDRDPKGELFF
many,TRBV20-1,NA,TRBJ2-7,TGCAGTGCTAGAGGGGGGTCGGTCCACTTATACGAGCAGTACTTC,CSARGGSVHLYEQYF
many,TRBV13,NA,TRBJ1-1,TGTGCCAGCAGCCCCCGCTATACCGTCAGTGAAGCTTTCTTT,CASSPRYTVSEAFF
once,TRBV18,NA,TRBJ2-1,TGTGCCAGCTCACCGCCTGGGCCTGACTGGAATGAGCAGTTCTTC,CASSPPGPDWNEQFF
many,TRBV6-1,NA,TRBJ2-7,TGTGCCAGCAGTGAAATCCCCAAATTCTACGAGCAGTACTTC,CASSEIPKFYEQYF
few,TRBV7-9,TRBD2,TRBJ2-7,TGTGCCAGCAGCTTAGTAGCTAGCGGGGACTCCTACGAGCAGTACTTC,CASSLVASGDSYEQYF
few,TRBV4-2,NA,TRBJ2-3,TGTGCCAGCAGCCAACACCGGGACCGAATTACAGATACGCAGTATTTT,CASSQHRDRITDTQYF
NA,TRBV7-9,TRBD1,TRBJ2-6,TGTGCCAGCAGCTTAGAGGCAGGGGGTTACTCTGGGGCCAACGTCCTGACTTTC,CASSLEAGGYSGANVLTF
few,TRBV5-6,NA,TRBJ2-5,TGTGCCAGCAGCTTGCCTGGACAAGAGACCCAGTACTTC,CASSLPGQETQYF
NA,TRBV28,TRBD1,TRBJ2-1,TGTGCCAGCAGTTGGGGACAGGGGGCCTACAATGAGCAGTTCTTC,CASSWGQGAYNEQFF
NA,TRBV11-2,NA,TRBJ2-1,TGTGCCAGCAGCTCCCATAACGACAATGAGCAGTTCTTC,CASSSHNDNEQFF
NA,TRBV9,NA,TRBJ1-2,TGTGCCAGTAGCAGGGAAGAAGGCTACACCTTC,CASSREEGYTF
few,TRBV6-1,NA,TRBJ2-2,TGTGCCAGCAGTGAAGCTCTCCGAACCGGGGAGCTGTTTTTT,CASSEALRTGELFF
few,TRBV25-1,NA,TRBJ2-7,TGTGCCAGCAGTGGGTGGGGCGACGAGCAGTACTTC,CASSGWGDEQYF
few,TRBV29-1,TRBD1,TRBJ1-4,TGCAGCGCTTGGACAGGGGATGAAAAACTGTTTTTT,CSAWTGDEKLFF
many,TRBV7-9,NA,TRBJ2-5,TGTGCCAGCAGCTTGTTAGAGACCCAGTACTTC,CASSLLETQYF
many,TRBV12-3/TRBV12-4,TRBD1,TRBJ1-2,TGTGCCAGCAGCCTCCGTTCTCAGGGGGGCTATGGCTACACCTTC,CASSLRSQGGYGYTF
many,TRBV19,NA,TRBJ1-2,TGTGCCAGTAGTGCGGGCAGGGTATCTGGCTACACCTTC,CASSAGRVSGYTF
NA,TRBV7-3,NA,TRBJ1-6,TGTGCCAGCAGCACGGACAGCCACTCACCCCTCCACTTT,CASSTDSHSPLHF
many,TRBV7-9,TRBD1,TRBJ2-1,TGTGCCAGCAGCAGAGACAGGGGTCAATCCTACAATGAGCAGTTCTTC,CASSRDRGQSYNEQFF
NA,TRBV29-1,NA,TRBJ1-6,TGCAGCGTCTCCTACGGGACTCTCACAAGTGGTTCACCCCTCCACTTT,CSVSYGTLTSGSPLHF
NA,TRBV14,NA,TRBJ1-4,TGTGCCAGCAGCCCACGCATTACAGGGCGCGGAGAAAAACTGTTTTTT,CASSPRITGRGEKLFF
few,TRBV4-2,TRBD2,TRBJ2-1,TGTGCCAGCAGCCTGAGCTCTAGCGGGGGATACAATGAGCAGTTCTTC,CASSLSSSGGYNEQFF
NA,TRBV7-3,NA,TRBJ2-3,TGTGCCAGCAGCTTCGGGCCGCCTAGCACAGATACGCAGTATTTT,CASSFGPPSTDTQYF
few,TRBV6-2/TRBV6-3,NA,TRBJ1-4,TGTGCCAGCAGTTCCGACAGAGCAACTAATGAAAAACTGTTTTTT,CASSSDRATNEKLFF
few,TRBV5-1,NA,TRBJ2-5,TGCGCCAGCAGCTTGACACTTCTGGAGACCCAGTACTTC,CASSLTLLETQYF
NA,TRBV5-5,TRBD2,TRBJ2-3,TGTGCCAGCAGCTGGGTAGCGGGGACGACAGATACGCAGTATTTT,CASSWVAGTTDTQYF